This is a list of T cell receptor beta chains from one sample in a study of monozygotic twins with inflammatory bowel disease. TCRdb re-called the 5' RACE reads and shows each CDR3 protein once, DNA omitted. This sample contains approximately 200,000 distinct CDR3 sequences. Sequenced sample: blood. The receptors derive from a human donor with ulcerative colitis or Crohn's disease, or a healthy co-twin of an affected twin (not recorded which). Both conserved end residues are part of each CDR3.

CDR3 protein: CASSTQRGDTQYF; V gene: TRBV6-2/TRBV6-3; CDR3 length: 13; J gene: TRBJ2-3
CDR3 protein: CASSYSQGRPYGYTF; V gene: TRBV6-5; CDR3 length: 15; J gene: TRBJ1-2
CDR3 protein: CASLPPHGGLNTEAFF; V gene: TRBV5-5; CDR3 length: 16; J gene: TRBJ1-1
CDR3 protein: CASSLEGRPYEQYF; V gene: TRBV5-1; CDR3 length: 14; J gene: TRBJ2-7
CDR3 protein: CSARDAGRGERDTQYF; V gene: TRBV20-1; CDR3 length: 16; J gene: TRBJ2-3
CDR3 protein: CASSQDLGLGVVGYTF; V gene: TRBV4-1; CDR3 length: 16; J gene: TRBJ1-2
CDR3 protein: CASSLDGIANSPLHF; V gene: TRBV12-3/TRBV12-4; CDR3 length: 15; J gene: TRBJ1-6
CDR3 protein: CASSEELGGRREKLFF; V gene: TRBV6-1; CDR3 length: 16; J gene: TRBJ1-4
CDR3 protein: CASSFYVGPVGSGANVLTF; V gene: TRBV6-5; CDR3 length: 19; J gene: TRBJ2-6
CDR3 protein: CSVAGGPKAPAEAFF; V gene: TRBV29-1; CDR3 length: 15; J gene: TRBJ1-1
CDR3 protein: CASSLDHDSSPLHF; V gene: TRBV5-1; CDR3 length: 14; J gene: TRBJ1-6
CDR3 protein: CASSSGTGRNSPLHF; V gene: TRBV11-2; CDR3 length: 15; J gene: TRBJ1-6
CDR3 protein: CASSYYTSEWDEQFF; V gene: TRBV25-1; CDR3 length: 15; J gene: TRBJ2-1
CDR3 protein: CSVASASGKDTQYF; V gene: TRBV29-1; CDR3 length: 14; J gene: TRBJ2-3
CDR3 protein: CASISAGTSGEQFF; V gene: TRBV5-8; CDR3 length: 14; J gene: TRBJ2-1
CDR3 protein: CASSFPQGMNTEAFF; V gene: TRBV7-3; CDR3 length: 15; J gene: TRBJ1-1
CDR3 protein: CASSWLGAYEQYF; V gene: TRBV28; CDR3 length: 13; J gene: TRBJ2-7
CDR3 protein: CASSHPDLSGSSYNEQFF; V gene: TRBV4-2; CDR3 length: 18; J gene: TRBJ2-1
CDR3 protein: CSATGTGAWEQYF; V gene: TRBV20-1; CDR3 length: 13; J gene: TRBJ2-7
CDR3 protein: CASSGGSGNTEAFF; V gene: TRBV6-1; CDR3 length: 14; J gene: TRBJ1-1
CDR3 protein: CSAPDRGNLHEQYF; V gene: TRBV20-1; CDR3 length: 14; J gene: TRBJ2-7
CDR3 protein: CASSFLAGLPDTQYF; V gene: TRBV7-2; CDR3 length: 15; J gene: TRBJ2-3
CDR3 protein: CASRPRDLSSYNEQFF; V gene: TRBV28; CDR3 length: 16; J gene: TRBJ2-1
CDR3 protein: CATSDLHWQIGSQPQHF; V gene: TRBV24-1; CDR3 length: 17; J gene: TRBJ1-5
CDR3 protein: CASSLRTHEGNEQFF; V gene: TRBV5-1; CDR3 length: 15; J gene: TRBJ2-1
CDR3 protein: CASSLRAGVIGYNEQFF; V gene: TRBV14; CDR3 length: 17; J gene: TRBJ2-1
CDR3 protein: CASRPGQAALYF; V gene: TRBV12-3/TRBV12-4; CDR3 length: 12; J gene: TRBJ2-4
CDR3 protein: CSVGRGPIIQNEQFF; V gene: TRBV29-1; CDR3 length: 15; J gene: TRBJ2-1
CDR3 protein: CASSIGVGRMNTEAFF; V gene: TRBV19; CDR3 length: 16; J gene: TRBJ1-1
CDR3 protein: CATSEGGLAGYEQFF; V gene: TRBV24-1; CDR3 length: 15; J gene: TRBJ2-1
CDR3 protein: CATGTSGDLYTF; V gene: TRBV5-1; CDR3 length: 12; J gene: TRBJ1-2
CDR3 protein: CANSFVPGTGETEAFF; V gene: TRBV7-9; CDR3 length: 16; J gene: TRBJ1-1
CDR3 protein: CSVFGGQANTEAFF; V gene: TRBV29-1; CDR3 length: 14; J gene: TRBJ1-1
CDR3 protein: CASSRDRGSNQPQHF; V gene: TRBV19; CDR3 length: 15; J gene: TRBJ1-5
CDR3 protein: CSNTGRRYQETQYF; V gene: TRBV20-1; CDR3 length: 14; J gene: TRBJ2-5
CDR3 protein: CASGTGSGELFF; V gene: TRBV27; CDR3 length: 12; J gene: TRBJ2-2
CDR3 protein: CASSLQPGLAGTGELFF; V gene: TRBV7-3; CDR3 length: 17; J gene: TRBJ2-2
CDR3 protein: CANRSDSSYEQYF; V gene: TRBV12-3/TRBV12-4; CDR3 length: 13; J gene: TRBJ2-7
CDR3 protein: CASSGGGLADTQYF; V gene: TRBV5-1; CDR3 length: 14; J gene: TRBJ2-3